The rows below give T cell receptor beta chains drawn from one sample of a study of human T cells and chemical hapten exposure. TCRdb itself ran the RACE reads through MiXCR, one entry per CDR3 protein. Of approximately 80,000 distinct CDR3 sequences in the sample, under 14% were seen once. The sample was whole blood, taken in connection with sensitization to the hapten diphenylcyclopropenone (DPC). These receptors were taken from a woman aged 45-60 years with alopecia areata. Some clones in this sample may be carry-over from other donors' samples. CDR3s include the opening cysteine and the closing phenylalanine or tryptophan. Each record gives: D gene, clone size, J gene, V gene, CDR3 DNA, CDR3 protein. The D gene is left open where the match is weak. Rows give clone size only sometimes, using once, few, many, or a class for an expanded clone.

TRBD1,many,TRBJ2-7,TRBV6-5,TGTGCCAGCAGTCAAGACAGGGTAGTCTCCGAGCAGTACTTC,CASSQDRVVSEQYF
NA,many,TRBJ1-1,TRBV10-3,TGTGCCATCAGTGAGAAGGGGTCACTGAACACTGAAGCTTTCTTT,CAISEKGSLNTEAFF
NA,many,TRBJ1-5,TRBV18,TGTGCCAGCTCACCACCGAGCAGATCGAGCGAGCCCCAGCATTTT,CASSPPSRSSEPQHF
TRBD2,NA,TRBJ2-1,TRBV28,TGTGCCAGCAGTCCCCCAGCGGGAGAGGGCGACAATGAGCAGTTCTTC,CASSPPAGEGDNEQFF
NA,many,TRBJ2-1,TRBV5-1,TGCGCCAGCAGCCTGGGACTTTCCTACAATGAGCAGTTCTTC,CASSLGLSYNEQFF
TRBD1,NA,TRBJ2-7,TRBV9,TGTGCCAGCAGCGTGGGACAGGGGGTCGAGCAGTACTTC,CASSVGQGVEQYF
TRBD2,many,TRBJ2-3,TRBV7-2,TGTGCCAGCAGCTTGGACACCGGGACTAGCCGCGGTACGCAGTATTTT,CASSLDTGTSRGTQYF
NA,NA,TRBJ1-5,TRBV7-2,TGTGCCAGCAGCTTAGTTCGGGGGCAGAGGAGTCAGCCCCAGCATTTT,CASSLVRGQRSQPQHF
NA,few,TRBJ2-3,TRBV5-6,TGTGCCAGCAGCTGGACCCCAGATACGCAGTATTTT,CASSWTPDTQYF
NA,many,TRBJ2-7,TRBV2,TGTGCCAGCAGGCCGGACAGCTACGAGCAGTACTTC,CASRPDSYEQYF